This T cell receptor (beta chain) was retrieved from a study of T cells expressing NK-cell markers. Study background: Out of eight donors sequenced, seven tested HCMV-seropositive and the remaining one seronegative. Findings and limits, study-wide: Whether expanded NKG2C+ T cell clones were HCMV specific stayed uncertain. Dominant NKG2C+ clonotypes made up about 1.0-8% of CD8+ T cells in six donors. Among four donors, these clonotypes also ranked first in the CD3+CD56-NKG2C+ fraction.

No DNA is given; TCRdb re-called the 5' RACE reads and lists each CDR3 protein once. Reported are 400,000 to 500,000 distinct CDR3 sequences; the ten largest clones contain about 7.3%. As concerns this clonotype: Its target is unknown.

Sequencing used blood T cells: a sorted CD56 or NKG2C T cell subset, CD4+ or CD8+ T cells, or bulk PBMC T cells (not recorded which). This TCR derives from a woman between 18 and 70 years old in good health.

The CDR3 here is CASSQEVAGVLYNEQFF. The rearrangement uses TRBV4-3 and TRBJ2-1; lacking DNA, the TRBD1 call made by TCRdb goes unchecked. The length of the CDR3 is 17 residues. Germline V CDR1 and CDR2: LGHNA, YSLEER.